One and the same sample provided the 30 T cell receptor beta chains below, sequenced in a study of human T cells and chemical hapten exposure. MiXCR, run by TCRdb on the RACE reads, gives a single entry per CDR3 protein. Found here are roughly 80,000 distinct CDR3 sequences, approximately 14% of them singletons; the top ten hold about 4.9%. Time point given: pre-sensitization, week 0. As for treatment: therapeutic diphenylcyclopropenone sensitization with weekly scalp DPC. Material: whole blood, obtained in connection with sensitization to the hapten diphenylcyclopropenone (DPC). These receptors were collected from a woman aged 45-65 years with alopecia areata. Some clones in this sample may be carry-over from other donors' samples.

This clonotype was seen only a few times. The V and J genes are TRBV20-1 and TRBJ1-4; D is possibly TRBD1 (5 bases). V was shortened by 4 bases and J by 5 bases, with 17 bases between the two germline ends. Germline CDR1 DFQATT, CDR2 SNEGSKA (reference sequence). The CDR3 runs 15 residues. The CDR3 DNA is TGCAGTGCTAACCCCATGACAGTACGAAATGAAAAACTGTTTTTT. Protein sequence: CSANPMTVRNEKLFF.

This clonotype was detected a few times. The chain has TRBV9 and TRBJ2-7, with 7 positions matching TRBD2. V lost 3 bases to trimming and J lost 1 base; unmatched junction nucleotides: 4. The CDR3 extends over 14 amino acids. Germline CDR1 is SGDLS and CDR2 is YYNGEE. The CDR3 spells CASSGFGGSYEQYF. As DNA, the CDR3 is TGTGCCAGCAGCGGTTTCGGGGGGTCCTACGAGCAGTACTTC.

The genes are TRBV4-3 and TRBJ2-5; 13 nucleotides agree with TRBD2. Germline lookup yields CDR1 LGHNA and CDR2 YSLEER. The V gene end was trimmed by 3 bases and the J gene end by 0 bases; junction bases not matched to a gene: 1. This CDR3 is built from 16 residues. CDR3 sequence: CASSHGLAGDQETQYF. CDR3 DNA: TGCGCCAGCAGCCACGGACTAGCGGGGGACCAAGAGACCCAGTACTTC.

This clonotype was counted at least ten times. V is TRBV4-3 and J is TRBJ2-7; no definite D call. V lost 0 bases, J lost 2 bases, and 11 bases lay in between. The CDR3 totals 15 residues. Germline lookup yields CDR1 LGHNA and CDR2 YSLEER. The CDR3 DNA follows: TGCGCCAGCAGCCAAGATATCGGCGCCACCTACGAGCAGTACTTC. Protein sequence: CASSQDIGATYEQYF.

The V gene is TRBV20-1, the J gene TRBJ1-1; TRBD1 might be the D (5 bases). The CDR3 sequence is 14 residues long. Trimming pared 5 bases from V and 5 bases from J, leaving 18 bases between. Germline V gene lookup returns CDR1 DFQATT and CDR2 SNEGSKA (reference sequence). The CDR3 here is CSAQLQRGNTEAFF. CDR3 coding DNA: TGCAGTGCTCAGCTCCAGAGGGGTAATACTGAAGCTTTCTTT.

This clonotype was picked up a small number of times. The chain combines TRBV29-1 with TRBJ1-1; D gene ambiguous. Germline V gene data show CDR1 as SQVTM and CDR2 as ANQGSEA. The CDR3 totals 14 residues. Trimming stripped 5 bases from V and 7 bases from J, with 20 bases between. As DNA, the CDR3 is TGCAGCGTTCTCATTTTGCCTGGCCCCAATGAAGCTTTCTTT. Amino acid sequence: CSVLILPGPNEAFF.

This clonotype turned up a few times. The genes are TRBV4-3 and TRBJ2-1; 10 bases align to TRBD2. The germline V gene encodes CDR1 LGHNA and CDR2 YSLEER. The J segment lost 6 bases and the V segment lost 3 bases, leaving 11 bases of the junction unmatched. CDR3 length: 17 amino acids. CDR3 bases: TGCGCCAGCAGCCATCCCCCGGGACTAGCGCCTACCAATGAGCAGTTCTTC. Its translation: CASSHPPGLAPTNEQFF.

This clonotype showed up just a few times. The rearrangement links TRBV4-2 to TRBJ2-1, with D unresolved. CDR3 length: 18 residues. Trimming took 0 bases from V and 8 from J, leaving 23 bases between them. The V gene's germline CDR1 is LGHNA and CDR2 YNFKEQ. The CDR3 region is CASSQDIQRVVTNYEQFF. The CDR3, as DNA: TGTGCCAGCAGCCAAGATATCCAGCGTGTCGTAACGAATTATGAGCAGTTCTTC.

This clonotype came up many times. This sequence joins TRBV6-1 and TRBJ1-5; D gene ambiguous. V was clipped by 5 bases and J by 5 bases, with 10 bases between them. CDR1 and CDR2 (germline): MNHNS, SASEGT. The CDR3 has 13 residues. The CDR3 DNA sequence: TGTGCCAGCAGTCTAGAGGTCGATCAGCCCCAGCATTTT. The encoded protein is CASSLEVDQPQHF.

V usage is TRBV29-1 and J usage is TRBJ2-3; D is unclear. The CDR3 totals 12 residues. Germline lookup yields CDR1 SQVTM and CDR2 ANQGSEA. Deletions cut 3 bases from V and 4 bases from J, with 8 bases between. CDR3 nucleotide sequence: TGCAGCGTTGAGGACCAGGCAGATACGCAGTATTTT. As protein: CSVEDQADTQYF.

This clonotype was picked up many times. The chain carries TRBV6-5 and TRBJ2-5; D unresolved. V lost 3 bases to trimming and J lost 3 bases, with 2 bases between them. This CDR3 is built from 11 residues. Germline V CDR1 and CDR2: MNHEY, SVGAGI. DNA for the CDR3: TGTGCCAGCAGTTATAAAGAGACCCAGTACTTC. It is translated as CASSYKETQYF.

Only a few counts were recorded for this clonotype. The gene calls are TRBV28 and TRBJ1-5; TRBD1 agrees at 9 bases. CDR3 length equals 15 residues. J was trimmed by 7 bases and V by 2 bases; bases with no gene match: 6. CDR1 and CDR2 from the germline V gene are MDHEN and SYDVKM. The CDR3 DNA sequence: TGTGCCAGCAGTTTAGGACAGGGGTTCAGGCAGCCCCAGCATTTT. Its translation: CASSLGQGFRQPQHF.

This clonotype occurred a few times. The chain has TRBV5-1 and TRBJ2-1, with 10 bases lining up with TRBD2. Germline V gene sequence: CDR1 SGHRS, CDR2 YFSETQ. The CDR3 is 11 amino acids. The trim removed 5 bases at V and 16 bases at J, leaving 6 bases unmatched. The CDR3 here is CASRTSGIKFF. The CDR3 bases are TGCGCCAGCAGAACTAGCGGGATCAAATTCTTC.

This clonotype was counted at least ten times. This sequence joins TRBV5-1 and TRBJ1-1; D gene uncertain. The CDR3 is 14 residues long. With 4 bases removed from V and 1 base from J, the gap between germline ends came to 11 bases. The V gene's germline CDR1 is SGHRS and CDR2 YFSETQ. The CDR3 sequence: CASSPVPSNTEAFF. In DNA form, the CDR3 reads TGCGCCAGCAGCCCAGTCCCATCGAACACTGAAGCTTTCTTT.

This clonotype was seen a handful of times. The chain carries TRBV28 and TRBJ1-2; 7 bases are a match to TRBD1. V trimming: 7 bases; J trimming: 4 bases; junction bases outside the gene matches: 9. The CDR3 is made up of 14 amino acids. The germline CDR1 and CDR2 sequences are MDHEN and SYDVKM. The CDR3 DNA reads as TGTGCCAGCACCTCACAGGGGTGGAGCTATGGCTACACCTTC. It yields the protein CASTSQGWSYGYTF.

This clonotype was observed a handful of times. V and J are TRBV18 and TRBJ2-4, with D possibly being TRBD2 (7 bases). Germline V gene lookup returns CDR1 KGHSH and CDR2 LQKENI. The CDR3 contains 16 residues. Trimming left V 3 bases short and J 5 bases short, with 17 bases between. CDR3 bases: TGTGCCAGCTCACCCCCCGGCGGGGGCTTTCAAAACATTCAGTACTTC. Its translation is CASSPPGGGFQNIQYF.

The genes are TRBV27 and TRBJ2-7; D uncertain. The V gene's germline CDR1 is MNHEY and CDR2 SMNVEV (reference sequence). V was trimmed by 5 bases and J by 3 bases, leaving 11 bases between them. CDR3 length: 13 amino acids. CDR3 sequence reads: CASSLQISYEQYF. Written as DNA, the CDR3 is TGTGCCAGCAGTCTACAGATAAGCTACGAGCAGTACTTC.

In its sample, this clonotype is medium-sized. The chain uses TRBV7-9 and TRBJ2-1; 13 bases line up with TRBD2. The CDR3 sequence is 16 residues long. Per germline, CDR1 SEHNR and CDR2 FQNEAQ (reference sequence). V shed 4 bases and J 7 bases; nucleotides not matched to a gene: 7. The chain's CDR3 is CASSSAWTSGSNEQFF. In nucleotides, the CDR3 is TGTGCCAGCAGCTCGGCGTGGACTAGCGGGAGTAATGAGCAGTTCTTC.

This clonotype was observed at least ten times. This chain joins TRBV7-9 and TRBJ2-1; unclear D gene. Germline CDR1 reads SEHNR; CDR2 reads FQNEAQ (reference sequence). V dropped 10 bases and J dropped 5 bases, with 12 bases sitting between them. This CDR3 spans 12 amino acids. The DNA for the CDR3 is TGTGCCACCCGGACGGCAAACAATGAGCAGTTCTTC. Its translation is CATRTANNEQFF.

This clonotype came up a few times. The chain combines TRBV20-1 with TRBJ2-2, with 16 bases aligning to TRBD2. This CDR3 contains 14 residues. The germline CDR1 and CDR2 sequences are DFQATT and SNEGSKA (reference sequence). After removal of 6 bases from V and 6 bases from J, the junction contained 1 base not matched to a gene. Written as DNA, the CDR3 is TGCAGTGCAGGGACTAGCGGGAGGGCCGGGGAGCTGTTTTTT. This gives the protein CSAGTSGRAGELFF.

V is TRBV5-1 and J is TRBJ2-1; D gene ambiguous. V was clipped by 1 base and J by 8 bases, with 7 bases between them. Germline V lookup: CDR1 SGHRS, CDR2 YFSETQ. The length of the CDR3 is 12 residues. CDR3 DNA sequence: TGCGCCAGCAGCTTGTTAGCTTATGAGCAGTTCTTC. It encodes CASSLLAYEQFF.

J is TRBJ2-1 and V is TRBV29-1; TRBD1 matches at 9 bases. The CDR3 consists of 14 residues. The germline V gene has CDR1 SQVTM and CDR2 ANQGSEA. V dropped 6 bases and J dropped 10; count of bases not matched to a gene: 13. For the CDR3, the DNA is TGCAGCGTACACCACAGGGGGCCCACCCTGGAGCAGTTCTTC. Protein: CSVHHRGPTLEQFF.

This clonotype was detected many times. The genes are TRBV14 and TRBJ1-1, with D unresolved. V lost 4 bases to trimming and J lost 5 bases, with 14 bases between them. This CDR3 region has 14 residues. In germline, CDR1 is SGHDN, CDR2 FVKESK. This chain's CDR3 is CASSRPGRKTEAFF. The CDR3, as DNA: TGTGCCAGCAGCCGCCCTGGGAGGAAGACTGAAGCTTTCTTT. The full variable domain, with the rest looked up from reference TRBV14 and TRBJ1-1, is EAGVTQFPSHSVIEKGQTVTLRCDPISGHDNLYWYRRVMGKEIKFLLHFVKESKQDESGMPNNRFLAERTGGTYSTLKVQPAELEDSGVYFCASSRPGRKTEAFFGQGTRLTVV.

A few counts support this clonotype. V gene TRBV7-8 combines with J gene TRBJ1-2, with 7 nucleotides matching TRBD1. This CDR3 region has 14 residues. The ends lost 1 base at V and 8 bases at J; junction bases unmatched: 7. Germline CDR1 SGHVS, CDR2 FQNEAQ. As DNA, the CDR3 is TGTGCCAGCAGCTTAGGTGGGGACAGTTCGGGCTACACCTTC. This codes for CASSLGGDSSGYTF.

J is TRBJ2-5 and V is TRBV4-1, with 12 bases aligning to TRBD2. The CDR3 extends over 17 amino acids. The V and J ends lost 4 bases and 4 bases, in that order; junction bases with no gene match: 10. Germline V lookup: CDR1 MGHRA, CDR2 YSYEKL. The CDR3 loop is CASSLGLAGGPRETQYF. The CDR3 DNA is TGCGCCAGCAGCCTGGGGCTAGCGGGAGGGCCCCGAGAGACCCAGTACTTC.

This clonotype was seen a handful of times. The chain uses TRBV15 and TRBJ1-1, with D perhaps matching TRBD1 (6 bases). Germline assignment: CDR1 LNHNV and CDR2 YYDKDF (reference sequence). The CDR3 is 14 amino acids. Between the trimmed V and J ends, which lost 4 bases and 11 bases, there was a span of 20 bases. The CDR3 here is CATSNPRGAGVAFF. The DNA of the CDR3 is TGTGCCACCAGCAATCCCCGGGGGGCAGGGGTGGCTTTCTTT.

The chain is built from TRBV10-3 and TRBJ2-5; 7 bases align to TRBD1. Germline-derived CDR1 and CDR2 are ENHRY and SYGVKD. The CDR3 has 13 amino acids. The J segment lost 3 bases and the V segment lost 4 bases, leaving 2 bases of the junction unmatched. CDR3: CAISGQGKETQYF. The CDR3 DNA reads as TGTGCCATCAGTGGACAGGGAAAAGAGACCCAGTACTTC.

This clonotype was counted only a few times. The rearrangement links TRBV5-1 to TRBJ1-2; D gene ambiguous. This CDR3 comprises 14 residues. CDR1 and CDR2 from the germline V gene are SGHRS and YFSETQ. Trimming stripped 1 base from V and 5 bases from J, with 12 bases between. Here the CDR3 reads CASSLPSLGYGYTF. The CDR3 DNA sequence: TGCGCCAGCAGCTTGCCTTCGCTGGGGTATGGCTACACCTTC.

In its sample, this clonotype was seen a few times. The chain links TRBV6-2 or TRBV6-3 to TRBJ1-1; possible D gene TRBD1, 5 bases. Per germline, CDR1 MNHEY and CDR2 SVGEGT. Trimming left V 6 bases short and J 5 bases short, with 7 bases between. The CDR3 totals 11 residues. The CDR3 loop reads CASRGRTEAFF. The CDR3 nucleotides read TGTGCCAGCAGGGGACGGACTGAAGCTTTCTTT.

In its sample, this clonotype ranks as medium-sized. The chain recombines TRBV20-1 with TRBJ2-1, with a weak D call TRBD1 (7 bases). Germline CDR1 reads DFQATT; CDR2 reads SNEGSKA (reference sequence). Trimming shortened V by 1 base and J by 6 bases, and 13 bases separated the two germline ends. The CDR3 runs to 14 residues. DNA of the CDR3: TGCAGTGCTAGAGTGGCAGGGGGGATCAATGAGCAGTTCTTC. It yields the protein CSARVAGGINEQFF.